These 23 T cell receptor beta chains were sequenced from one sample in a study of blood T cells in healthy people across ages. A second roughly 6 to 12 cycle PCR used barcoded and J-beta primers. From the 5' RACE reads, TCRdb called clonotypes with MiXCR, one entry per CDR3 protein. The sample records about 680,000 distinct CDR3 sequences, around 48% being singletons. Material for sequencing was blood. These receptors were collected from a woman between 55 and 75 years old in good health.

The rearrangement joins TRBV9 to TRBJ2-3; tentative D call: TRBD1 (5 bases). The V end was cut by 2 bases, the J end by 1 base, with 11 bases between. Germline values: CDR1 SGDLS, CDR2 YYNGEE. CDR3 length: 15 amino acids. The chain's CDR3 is CASSVKGSGTDTQYF. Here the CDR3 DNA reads TGTGCCAGCAGCGTGAAGGGGTCTGGCACAGATACGCAGTATTTT. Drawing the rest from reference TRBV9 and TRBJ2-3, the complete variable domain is DSGVTQTPKHLITATGQRVTLRCSPRSGDLSVYWYQQSLDQGLQFLIQYYNGEERAKGNILERFSAQQFPDLHSELNLSSLELGDSALYFCASSVKGSGTDTQYFGPGTRLTVL.

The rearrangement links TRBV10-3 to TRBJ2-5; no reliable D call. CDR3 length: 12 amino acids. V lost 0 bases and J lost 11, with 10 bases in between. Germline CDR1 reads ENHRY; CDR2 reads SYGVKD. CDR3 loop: CAISESGCEQYF. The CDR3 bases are TGTGCCATCAGTGAGTCAGGTTGTGAGCAGTACTTC.

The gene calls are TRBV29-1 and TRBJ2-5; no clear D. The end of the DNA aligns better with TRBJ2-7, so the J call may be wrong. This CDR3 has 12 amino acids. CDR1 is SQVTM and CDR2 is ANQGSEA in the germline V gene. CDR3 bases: TGCAGCGTCAGCAACAGAGCCTACGAGCAGTACTTC. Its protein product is CSVSNRAYEQYF.

CDR3: CSARDPAQGSNQPQHF. The CDR3 nucleotides are TGCAGTGCTAGAGATCCCGCGCAGGGTAGCAATCAGCCCCAGCATTTT. The chain is built from TRBV20-1 and TRBJ1-5; perhaps TRBD1 as D (5 bases). V was cut by 0 bases and J by 0 bases, with 12 bases left in between. Germline V lookup: CDR1 DFQATT, CDR2 SNEGSKA (reference sequence). The CDR3 is 16 residues long.

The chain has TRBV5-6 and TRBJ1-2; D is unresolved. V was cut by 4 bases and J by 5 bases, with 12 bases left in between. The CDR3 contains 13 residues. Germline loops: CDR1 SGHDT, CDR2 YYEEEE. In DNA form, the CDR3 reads TGTGCCAGCAGCAAAGACGGGCCGTATGGCTACACCTTC. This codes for CASSKDGPYGYTF.

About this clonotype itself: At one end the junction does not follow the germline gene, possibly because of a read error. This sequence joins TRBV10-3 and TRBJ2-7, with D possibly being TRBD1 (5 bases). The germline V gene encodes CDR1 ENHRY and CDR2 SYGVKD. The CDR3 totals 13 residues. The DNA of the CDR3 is TGTGCCATCAGTGCAGACAGCTCCTCCGAGCAGTACTTC. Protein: CAISADSSSEQYF.

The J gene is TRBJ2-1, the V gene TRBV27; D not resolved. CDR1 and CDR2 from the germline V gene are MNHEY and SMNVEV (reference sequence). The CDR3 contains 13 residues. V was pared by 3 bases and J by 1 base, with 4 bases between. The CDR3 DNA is TGTGCCAGCAGTTTCTATTCCTACAATGAGCAGTTCTTC. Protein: CASSFYSYNEQFF.

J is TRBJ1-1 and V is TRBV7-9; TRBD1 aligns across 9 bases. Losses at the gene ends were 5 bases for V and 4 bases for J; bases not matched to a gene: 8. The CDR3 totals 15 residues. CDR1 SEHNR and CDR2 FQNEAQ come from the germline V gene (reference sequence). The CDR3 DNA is TGTGCCAGCAGCCGAACAGGGGGCGAGGGCACTGAAGCTTTCTTT. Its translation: CASSRTGGEGTEAFF.

CDR3 protein: CASSLQGGEKLFF. In DNA form, the CDR3 reads TGCGCCAGCAGCTTGCAGGGGGGCGAAAAACTGTTTTTT. The rearrangement joins TRBV5-1 to TRBJ1-4, with 7 nucleotides matching TRBD1. With 1 base clipped from V and 8 bases from J, the junction kept 2 bases outside the gene matches. Per germline, CDR1 SGHRS and CDR2 YFSETQ. The CDR3 spans 13 residues.

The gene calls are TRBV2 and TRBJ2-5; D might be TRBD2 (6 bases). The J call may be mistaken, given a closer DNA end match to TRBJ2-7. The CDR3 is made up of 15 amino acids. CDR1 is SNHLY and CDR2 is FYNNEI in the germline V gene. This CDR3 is CASEGLSQGPYEQYF. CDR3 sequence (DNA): TGTGCCAGCGAAGGACTAAGTCAGGGCCCTTACGAGCAGTACTTC.

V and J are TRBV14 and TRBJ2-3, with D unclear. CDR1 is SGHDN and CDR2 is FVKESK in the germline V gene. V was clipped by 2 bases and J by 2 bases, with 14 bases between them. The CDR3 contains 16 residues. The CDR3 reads CASSQKRNTFTDTQYF. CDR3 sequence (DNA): TGTGCCAGCAGCCAAAAAAGGAACACCTTCACAGATACGCAGTATTTT.

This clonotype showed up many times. The CDR3: CASSQDPPAGKTDTQYF. The CDR3 nucleotides read TGCGCCAGCAGCCAAGACCCCCCAGCGGGAAAAACAGATACGCAGTATTTT. This rearrangement joins TRBV4-3 to TRBJ2-3; 7 nucleotides line up with TRBD2. Germline V lookup: CDR1 LGHNA, CDR2 YSLEER. The J segment lost 3 bases and the V segment lost 0 bases, leaving 9 bases of the junction unmatched. The CDR3 contains 17 residues.

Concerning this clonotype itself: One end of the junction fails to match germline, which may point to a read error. The CDR3 reads CSAQPPGSNYGYTF. Written as DNA, the CDR3 is TGTAGCGCCCAACCACCGGGATCTAACTATGGCTACACCTTC. The rearrangement joins TRBV29-1 to TRBJ1-2; D gene ambiguous. CDR1 is SQVTM, CDR2 ANQGSEA, per germline. The CDR3 has 14 amino acids.

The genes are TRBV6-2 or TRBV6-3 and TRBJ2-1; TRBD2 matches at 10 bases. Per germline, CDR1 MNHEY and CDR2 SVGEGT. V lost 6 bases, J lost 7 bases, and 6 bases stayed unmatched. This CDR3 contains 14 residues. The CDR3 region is CASSASGRGNEQFF. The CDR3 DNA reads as TGTGCCAGCAGCGCTAGCGGGAGAGGGAATGAGCAGTTCTTC.

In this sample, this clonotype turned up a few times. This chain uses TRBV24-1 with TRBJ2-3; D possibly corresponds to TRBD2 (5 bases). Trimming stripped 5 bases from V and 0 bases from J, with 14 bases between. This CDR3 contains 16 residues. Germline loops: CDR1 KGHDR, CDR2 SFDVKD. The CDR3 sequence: CATSVAGGWSTDTQYF. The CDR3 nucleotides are TGTGCCACCAGTGTTGCGGGCGGGTGGAGCACAGATACGCAGTATTTT.

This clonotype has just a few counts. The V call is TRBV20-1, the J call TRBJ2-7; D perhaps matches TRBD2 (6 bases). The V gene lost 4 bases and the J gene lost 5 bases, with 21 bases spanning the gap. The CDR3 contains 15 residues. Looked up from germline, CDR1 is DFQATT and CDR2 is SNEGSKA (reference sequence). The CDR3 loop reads CSAIRGLGGSNEQYF. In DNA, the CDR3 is TGCAGTGCTATTAGAGGACTGGGAGGTTCGAACGAGCAGTACTTC.

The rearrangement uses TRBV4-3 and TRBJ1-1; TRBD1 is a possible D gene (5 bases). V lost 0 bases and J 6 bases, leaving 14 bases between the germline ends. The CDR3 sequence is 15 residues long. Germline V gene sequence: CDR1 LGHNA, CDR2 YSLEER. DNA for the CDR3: TGCGCCAGCAGCCAAGATCAAACCGTCAGGGCTGAAGCTTTCTTT. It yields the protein CASSQDQTVRAEAFF.

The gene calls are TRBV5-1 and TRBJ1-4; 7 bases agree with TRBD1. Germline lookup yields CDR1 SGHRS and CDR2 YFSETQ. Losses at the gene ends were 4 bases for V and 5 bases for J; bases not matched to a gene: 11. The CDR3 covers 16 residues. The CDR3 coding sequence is TGCGCCAGCAGCACCGCCGACAGGGAGGGGAATGAAAAACTGTTTTTT. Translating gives CASSTADREGNEKLFF. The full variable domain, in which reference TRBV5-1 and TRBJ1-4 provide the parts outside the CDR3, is KAGVTQTPRYLIKTRGQQVTLSCSPISGHRSVSWYQQTPGQGLQFLFEYFSETQRNKGNFPGRFSGRQFSNSRSEMNVSTLELGDSALYLCASSTADREGNEKLFFGSGTQLSVL.

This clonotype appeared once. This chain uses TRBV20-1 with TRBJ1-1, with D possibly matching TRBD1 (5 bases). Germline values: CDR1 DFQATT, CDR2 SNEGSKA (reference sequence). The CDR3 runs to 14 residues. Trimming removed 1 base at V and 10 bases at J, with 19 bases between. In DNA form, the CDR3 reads TGCAGTGCTAGAGCTTATCAGGGTCACACGGGAGCTTTCTTT. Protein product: CSARAYQGHTGAFF.

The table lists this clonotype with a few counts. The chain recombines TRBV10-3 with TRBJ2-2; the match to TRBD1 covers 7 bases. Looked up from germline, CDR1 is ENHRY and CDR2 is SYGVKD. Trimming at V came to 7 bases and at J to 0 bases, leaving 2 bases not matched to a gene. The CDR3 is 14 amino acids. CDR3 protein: CAITGQTNTGELFF. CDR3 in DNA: TGTGCCATCACGGGACAGACGAACACCGGGGAGCTGTTTTTT.

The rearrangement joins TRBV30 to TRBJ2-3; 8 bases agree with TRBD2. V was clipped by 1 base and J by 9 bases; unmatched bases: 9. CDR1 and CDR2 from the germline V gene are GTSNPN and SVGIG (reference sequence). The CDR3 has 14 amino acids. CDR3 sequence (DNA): TGTGCCTGGAGTGATATCGCGGGAGGCTTAACGCAGTATTTT. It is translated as CAWSDIAGGLTQYF.

CDR3 in amino acids: CASKGEWGLAGNNEQFF. The CDR3 DNA follows: TGTGCCAGCAAGGGGGAATGGGGGCTAGCGGGAAACAATGAGCAGTTCTTC. The chain joins TRBV6-2 or TRBV6-3 to TRBJ2-1; 9 nucleotides agree with TRBD2. V lost 7 bases, J lost 5 bases, and 15 bases stayed unmatched. The CDR3 is 17 amino acids. Germline CDR1 MNHEY, CDR2 SVGEGT.

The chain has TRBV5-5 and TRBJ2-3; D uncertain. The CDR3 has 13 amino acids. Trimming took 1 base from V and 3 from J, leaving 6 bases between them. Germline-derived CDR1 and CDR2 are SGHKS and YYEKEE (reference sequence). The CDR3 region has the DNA TGTGCCAGCAGCTTGATGGGTACAGATACGCAGTATTTT. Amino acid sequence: CASSLMGTDTQYF.